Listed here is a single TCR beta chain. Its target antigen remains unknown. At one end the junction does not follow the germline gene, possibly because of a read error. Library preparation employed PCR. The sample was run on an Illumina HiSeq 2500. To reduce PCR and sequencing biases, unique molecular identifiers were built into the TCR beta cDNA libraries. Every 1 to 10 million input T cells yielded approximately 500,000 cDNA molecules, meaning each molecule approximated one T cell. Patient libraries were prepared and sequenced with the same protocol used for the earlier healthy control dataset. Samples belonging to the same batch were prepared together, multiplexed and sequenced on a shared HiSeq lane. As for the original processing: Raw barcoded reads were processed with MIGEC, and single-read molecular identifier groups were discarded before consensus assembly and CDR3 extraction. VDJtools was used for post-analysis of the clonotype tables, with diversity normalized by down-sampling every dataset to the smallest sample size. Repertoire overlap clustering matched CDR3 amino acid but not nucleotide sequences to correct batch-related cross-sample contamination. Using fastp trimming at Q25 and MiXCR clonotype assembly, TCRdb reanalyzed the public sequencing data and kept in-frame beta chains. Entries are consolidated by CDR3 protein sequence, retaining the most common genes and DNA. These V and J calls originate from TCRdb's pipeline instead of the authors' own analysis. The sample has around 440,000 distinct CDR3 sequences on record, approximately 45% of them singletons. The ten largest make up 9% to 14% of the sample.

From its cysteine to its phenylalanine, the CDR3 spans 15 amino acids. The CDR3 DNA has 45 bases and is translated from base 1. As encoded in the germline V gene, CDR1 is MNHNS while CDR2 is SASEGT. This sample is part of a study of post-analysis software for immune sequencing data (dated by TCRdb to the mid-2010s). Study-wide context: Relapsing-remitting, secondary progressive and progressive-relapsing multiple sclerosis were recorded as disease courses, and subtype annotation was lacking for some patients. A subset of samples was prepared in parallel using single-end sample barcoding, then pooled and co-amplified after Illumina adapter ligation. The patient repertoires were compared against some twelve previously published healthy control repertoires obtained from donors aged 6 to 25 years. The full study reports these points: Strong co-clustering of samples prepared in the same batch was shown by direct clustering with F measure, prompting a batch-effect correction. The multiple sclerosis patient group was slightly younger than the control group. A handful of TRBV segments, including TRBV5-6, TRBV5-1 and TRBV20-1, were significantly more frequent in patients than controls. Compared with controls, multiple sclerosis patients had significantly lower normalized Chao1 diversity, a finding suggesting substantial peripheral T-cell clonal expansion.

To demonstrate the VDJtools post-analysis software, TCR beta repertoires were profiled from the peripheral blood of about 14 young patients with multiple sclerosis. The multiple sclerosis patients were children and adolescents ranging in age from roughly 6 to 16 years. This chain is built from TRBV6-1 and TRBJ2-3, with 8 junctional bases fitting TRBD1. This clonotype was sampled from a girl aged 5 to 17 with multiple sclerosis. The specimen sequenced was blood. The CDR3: CTSSDRGHGTDTQYF. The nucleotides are TGTACCAGCAGTGACAGGGGCCATGGCACAGATACGCAGTATTTT.